This is a list of T cell receptor beta chains from one sample in a study of blood T cell repertoires in COVID-19. TCRdb's table, derived via immunoSEQ multiplex PCR, lists solely in-frame clones and lacks some. The sample includes tens of thousands of clones, around three quarters seen only once; the top ten take approximately 4%. Input material: peripheral blood. These TCRs come from a woman aged 45 to 65 with acute or convalescent COVID-19. The CDR3 runs from the conserved cysteine through the conserved F or W. Each record gives: clone size, D gene, J gene, V gene, CDR3 DNA, CDR3 protein. The D gene is left open where the match is weak. Size tells how often a clone was seen (once, few, many) or the class of an expanded clone, and some rows leave it out.

abundance: NA; d_gene: TRBD1; j_gene: TRBJ1-5; v_gene: TRBV6-5; CDR3nt: TGTGCCAGCAGGATCGACAGGGATGGACAGCCCCAGCATTTT; CDR3aa: CASRIDRDGQPQHF
abundance: NA; d_gene: TRBD2; j_gene: TRBJ2-1; v_gene: TRBV28; CDR3nt: TGTGCCAGCAGCCACGGTGGACTAGCGGGGGGCTACTCCTACAATGAGCAGTTCTTC; CDR3aa: CASSHGGLAGGYSYNEQFF
abundance: few; d_gene: TRBD1; j_gene: TRBJ1-2; v_gene: TRBV24-1; CDR3nt: TGTGCCACCAGTGATTCTTCAGGGGGCAGATATGGCTACACCTTC; CDR3aa: CATSDSSGGRYGYTF
abundance: NA; d_gene: TRBD2; j_gene: TRBJ2-7; v_gene: TRBV5-1; CDR3nt: TGCGCCAGCAGCTTGGGGACCGGGGGGATCAGCTACGAGCAGTACTTC; CDR3aa: CASSLGTGGISYEQYF
abundance: NA; d_gene: NA; j_gene: TRBJ1-5; v_gene: TRBV21-1; CDR3nt: TGTGCCAGCAGCCCGGAGGCGACAGGGGGCAAAGGAAGCAATCAGCCCCAGCATTTT; CDR3aa: CASSPEATGGKGSNQPQHF
abundance: NA; d_gene: NA; j_gene: TRBJ1-2; v_gene: TRBV5-4; CDR3nt: TGTGCCAGCAGTGTCGGGGGTTCTTTCGGAAACCCTTTTAACTATGGCTACACCTTC; CDR3aa: CASSVGGSFGNPFNYGYTF
abundance: NA; d_gene: NA; j_gene: TRBJ1-1; v_gene: TRBV7-2; CDR3nt: TGTGCCAGCAGCTCATCTGGACAGTTCTCAGAAGCTTTCTTT; CDR3aa: CASSSSGQFSEAFF
abundance: NA; d_gene: NA; j_gene: TRBJ1-1; v_gene: TRBV10-3; CDR3nt: TGTGCCATCACCGGGCAGGGAAGAAACACTGAAGCTTTCTTT; CDR3aa: CAITGQGRNTEAFF
abundance: NA; d_gene: TRBD1; j_gene: TRBJ2-4; v_gene: TRBV6-2/TRBV6-3; CDR3nt: TGTGCCAGCAGTTACCCCGTTCCGGGACAGATAGCCAAAAACATTCAGTACTTC; CDR3aa: CASSYPVPGQIAKNIQYF
abundance: NA; d_gene: TRBD1; j_gene: TRBJ1-3; v_gene: TRBV5-6; CDR3nt: TGTGCCAGCAGCTCCGAGACAGGGCTTGGAAACACCATATATTTT; CDR3aa: CASSSETGLGNTIYF
abundance: NA; d_gene: TRBD1; j_gene: TRBJ1-6; v_gene: TRBV6-5; CDR3nt: TGTGCCAGTTTGTGGGACAGGGGAAGTAATTCACCCCTCCACTTT; CDR3aa: CASLWDRGSNSPLHF
abundance: NA; d_gene: TRBD2; j_gene: TRBJ2-1; v_gene: TRBV19; CDR3nt: TGTGCCAGTAGTAGAAATAGCGGGGCCGACAATGAGCAGTTCTTC; CDR3aa: CASSRNSGADNEQFF
abundance: NA; d_gene: NA; j_gene: TRBJ1-6; v_gene: TRBV6-1; CDR3nt: TGTGCCAGCAGTGAAGCGCTATCGGTGTATTCACCCCTCCACTTT; CDR3aa: CASSEALSVYSPLHF
abundance: NA; d_gene: NA; j_gene: TRBJ1-2; v_gene: TRBV5-1; CDR3nt: TGCGCCAGCAGCAGCTACGGTTCTAACTATGGCTACACCTTC; CDR3aa: CASSSYGSNYGYTF
abundance: NA; d_gene: TRBD1; j_gene: TRBJ2-5; v_gene: TRBV7-6; CDR3nt: TGTGCCAGCAGCTTAGTGCTCGGACAGGGGTCGGGGGAGACCCAGTACTTC; CDR3aa: CASSLVLGQGSGETQYF
abundance: few; d_gene: TRBD1; j_gene: TRBJ1-1; v_gene: TRBV5-3; CDR3nt: TGTGCCAGAAGCGGGGGACAGACGAACACTGAAGCTTTCTTT; CDR3aa: CARSGGQTNTEAFF
abundance: NA; d_gene: NA; j_gene: TRBJ2-2; v_gene: TRBV7-2; CDR3nt: TGTGCCAGCAGCTTAGATCGGTACACCGGGGAGCTGTTTTTT; CDR3aa: CASSLDRYTGELFF
abundance: once; d_gene: NA; j_gene: TRBJ1-1; v_gene: TRBV29-1; CDR3nt: TGCAGCGTTGATCTTGAAGCTTTCTTT; CDR3aa: CSVDLEAFF
abundance: NA; d_gene: NA; j_gene: TRBJ1-3; v_gene: TRBV28; CDR3nt: TGTGCCAGCAGTTTTGGGCCGAGCTCTGGAAACACCATATATTTT; CDR3aa: CASSFGPSSGNTIYF
abundance: NA; d_gene: TRBD1; j_gene: TRBJ1-3; v_gene: TRBV7-2; CDR3nt: TGTGCCAGCAGTTCGGGACAGCCCTCTGGAAACACCATATATTTT; CDR3aa: CASSSGQPSGNTIYF
abundance: NA; d_gene: NA; j_gene: TRBJ1-3; v_gene: TRBV28; CDR3nt: TGTGCCAGCAGTCCACCGGGAGGTCGTGGGTCTGGAAACACCATATATTTT; CDR3aa: CASSPPGGRGSGNTIYF
abundance: NA; d_gene: NA; j_gene: TRBJ2-1; v_gene: TRBV6-1; CDR3nt: TGTGCCAGCAGTGAAAGTATAGGGGTATACAATGAGCAGTTCTTC; CDR3aa: CASSESIGVYNEQFF
abundance: NA; d_gene: TRBD1; j_gene: TRBJ1-2; v_gene: TRBV7-2; CDR3nt: TGTGCCAGCAGCCCCTACAGGGGGGCCAACTATGGCTACACCTTC; CDR3aa: CASSPYRGANYGYTF
abundance: NA; d_gene: TRBD1; j_gene: TRBJ2-3; v_gene: TRBV25-1; CDR3nt: TGTGCCAGCAGTTCGACAGGGGGCTCCGCCTGGTATTTT; CDR3aa: CASSSTGGSAWYF
abundance: NA; d_gene: TRBD2; j_gene: TRBJ2-1; v_gene: TRBV4-1; CDR3nt: TGCGCCAGCAGCCAAGAAAGTCTAGCGGGGGGAGAGCAGTTCTTC; CDR3aa: CASSQESLAGGEQFF
abundance: once; d_gene: TRBD2; j_gene: TRBJ2-2; v_gene: TRBV28; CDR3nt: TGTGCCAGCGGCGGGCTAGCGGGGGCCCTAGGGACCGGGGAGCTGTTTTTT; CDR3aa: CASGGLAGALGTGELFF
abundance: NA; d_gene: TRBD2; j_gene: TRBJ2-3; v_gene: TRBV7-2; CDR3nt: TGTGCCAGCAGCTTCGGGACTAGCGGGGGCCCCTCGCCAGATACGCAGTATTTT; CDR3aa: CASSFGTSGGPSPDTQYF
abundance: few; d_gene: NA; j_gene: TRBJ1-6; v_gene: TRBV10-3; CDR3nt: TGTGCCATCAGTACAGGGAACGATAATTCACCCCTCCACTTT; CDR3aa: CAISTGNDNSPLHF
abundance: NA; d_gene: NA; j_gene: TRBJ1-2; v_gene: TRBV5-1; CDR3nt: TGCGCCAGCAGCTTGGGGGAGTCCAACTATGGCTACACCTTC; CDR3aa: CASSLGESNYGYTF
abundance: once; d_gene: NA; j_gene: TRBJ1-2; v_gene: TRBV11-2; CDR3nt: TGTGCCAGCAGCTTAAGCCGGGGAAACTATGGCTACACCTTC; CDR3aa: CASSLSRGNYGYTF
abundance: NA; d_gene: NA; j_gene: TRBJ2-7; v_gene: TRBV7-2; CDR3nt: TGTGCCAGCAGCTTAGGGAGGGACTTCCCCATCTCCTACGAGCAGTACTTC; CDR3aa: CASSLGRDFPISYEQYF
abundance: NA; d_gene: TRBD2; j_gene: TRBJ2-2; v_gene: TRBV20-1; CDR3nt: TGCAGTGCTAGTGGGGGTCTAGCGGGGGTCGCGAACACCGGGGAGCTGTTTTTT; CDR3aa: CSASGGLAGVANTGELFF
abundance: few; d_gene: NA; j_gene: TRBJ1-2; v_gene: TRBV4-3; CDR3nt: TGCGCCAGCAGCCAAGATCGCCAGGGCGGCTATGGCTACACCTTC; CDR3aa: CASSQDRQGGYGYTF
abundance: NA; d_gene: TRBD2; j_gene: TRBJ2-5; v_gene: TRBV9; CDR3nt: TGTGCCAGCAGCGTGATGGGACTAGCCCAAGAGACCCAGTACTTC; CDR3aa: CASSVMGLAQETQYF
abundance: NA; d_gene: NA; j_gene: TRBJ1-6; v_gene: TRBV6-2/TRBV6-3; CDR3nt: TGTGCCAGCACCCCCCGGGGCGGGGTCCTCAATTCACCCCTCCACTTT; CDR3aa: CASTPRGGVLNSPLHF
abundance: NA; d_gene: TRBD1; j_gene: TRBJ1-1; v_gene: TRBV3-1/TRBV3-2; CDR3nt: TGTGCCAGCAGCCAAGATCTGACAGGGGAGGAGAACACTGAAGCTTTCTTT; CDR3aa: CASSQDLTGEENTEAFF
abundance: once; d_gene: TRBD1; j_gene: TRBJ2-3; v_gene: TRBV29-1; CDR3nt: TGCAGCGTCGTTGGCGGACAGGGGAGGGATACGCAGTATTTT; CDR3aa: CSVVGGQGRDTQYF
abundance: NA; d_gene: NA; j_gene: TRBJ2-1; v_gene: TRBV7-9; CDR3nt: TGTGCCAGCACCCGCAGAGGGAGTAGTAATGAGCAGTTCTTC; CDR3aa: CASTRRGSSNEQFF
abundance: NA; d_gene: TRBD1; j_gene: TRBJ2-7; v_gene: TRBV2; CDR3nt: TGTGCCAGCGGACGCACAGGGGGATTTAACGAGCAGTACTTC; CDR3aa: CASGRTGGFNEQYF
abundance: NA; d_gene: NA; j_gene: TRBJ2-2; v_gene: TRBV4-1; CDR3nt: TGCGCCAGCGCCAACGGGGGAGTGAACACCGGGGAGCTGTTTTTT; CDR3aa: CASANGGVNTGELFF
abundance: NA; d_gene: TRBD1; j_gene: TRBJ2-5; v_gene: TRBV24-1; CDR3nt: TGTGCCACCAGTGACTCGGGACAGGGCAAAGAGACCCAGTACTTC; CDR3aa: CATSDSGQGKETQYF
abundance: NA; d_gene: TRBD1; j_gene: TRBJ2-5; v_gene: TRBV6-6; CDR3nt: TGTGCCAGCAGGGACAGGGGCGGCGGCGGGGAGACCCAGTACTTC; CDR3aa: CASRDRGGGGETQYF
abundance: NA; d_gene: NA; j_gene: TRBJ1-3; v_gene: TRBV6-2/TRBV6-3; CDR3nt: TGTGCCAGCAGTTACGTCAGAAGCTCTGGAAACACCATATATTTT; CDR3aa: CASSYVRSSGNTIYF
abundance: NA; d_gene: NA; j_gene: TRBJ1-2; v_gene: TRBV5-1; CDR3nt: TGCGCCAGCAGCTTGGACGGGACAACTGGCTATGGCTACACCTTC; CDR3aa: CASSLDGTTGYGYTF
abundance: once; d_gene: NA; j_gene: TRBJ1-1; v_gene: TRBV19; CDR3nt: TGTGCCACCACAGGGCCGAGGAACACTGAAGCTTTCTTT; CDR3aa: CATTGPRNTEAFF
abundance: NA; d_gene: NA; j_gene: TRBJ1-3; v_gene: TRBV7-6; CDR3nt: TGTGCCAGCAGCTTACGGGGAAGAGGCTCTGGAAACACCATATATTTT; CDR3aa: CASSLRGRGSGNTIYF
abundance: NA; d_gene: NA; j_gene: TRBJ1-5; v_gene: TRBV19; CDR3nt: TGTGCCAGTAGTTATATGATTCGAGGTCAGCCCCAGCATTTT; CDR3aa: CASSYMIRGQPQHF
abundance: once; d_gene: NA; j_gene: TRBJ1-6; v_gene: TRBV19; CDR3nt: TGTGCCACGAAGGGCAGGGAGGGGTCACCCCTCCACTTT; CDR3aa: CATKGREGSPLHF
abundance: NA; d_gene: TRBD1; j_gene: TRBJ2-7; v_gene: TRBV3-1/TRBV3-2; CDR3nt: TGTGCCAGCAGCCAAGGGCCGGGACAGGGGATCTACGAGCAGTACTTC; CDR3aa: CASSQGPGQGIYEQYF